The rows below give T cell receptor beta chains drawn from one sample of a study of T cell repertoires in cytomegalovirus infection. TCRdb re-derived calls from the reads in MiXCR, one entry per CDR3 protein. The sample lists under 300,000 distinct CDR3 sequences; approximately 15% were seen once. The sequencing input was CD8+ T cells from PBMCs. All receptors derive from a human donor in good health (CMV status not recorded). Some clones in this sample may be carry-over from other donors' samples. Both conserved end residues are part of each CDR3. The D gene is left open where the match is weak. Rows may omit the clone size; those that give it use once, few, many or a size class.

size: many
D: .
J: TRBJ1-6
V: TRBV7-9
CDR3: CASSSQAVGQDSPLHF
DNA: TGTGCCAGCAGCTCCCAGGCGGTTGGTCAGGATTCACCCCTCCACTTT

size: .
D: .
J: TRBJ1-6
V: TRBV10-3
CDR3: CAISDEGRADSPLHF
DNA: TGTGCCATCAGTGATGAGGGGAGGGCGGATTCACCCCTCCACTTT

size: many
D: .
J: TRBJ2-1
V: TRBV6-1
CDR3: CASSLLADSYNEQFF
DNA: TGTGCCAGCAGCCTTTTGGCTGACTCCTACAATGAGCAGTTCTTC

size: many
D: TRBD1
J: TRBJ2-1
V: TRBV7-2
CDR3: CASSQGTTGEWFF
DNA: TGTGCCAGCAGTCAGGGGACCACAGGGGAATGGTTCTTC

size: many
D: TRBD2
J: TRBJ2-5
V: TRBV3-1
CDR3: CASSQGLAGGKETQYF
DNA: TGTGCCAGCAGCCAAGGACTAGCGGGGGGCAAAGAGACCCAGTACTTC

size: many
D: TRBD1
J: TRBJ1-2
V: TRBV7-2
CDR3: CASSLDYGQGRNYGYTF
DNA: TGTGCCAGCAGCTTAGACTATGGACAGGGGAGAAACTATGGCTACACCTTC

size: few
D: TRBD2
J: TRBJ2-7
V: TRBV5-6
CDR3: CASSLVGGNHEQYF
DNA: TGTGCCAGCAGCTTGGTCGGGGGGAACCACGAGCAGTACTTC

size: many
D: .
J: TRBJ1-3
V: TRBV20-1
CDR3: CSASLPPYSNTIYF
DNA: TGCAGTGCTAGCCTTCCTCCTTATAGCAACACCATATATTTT

size: many
D: .
J: TRBJ2-7
V: TRBV20-1
CDR3: CSARAIGVGDYEQYF
DNA: TGCAGTGCTAGAGCTATTGGGGTTGGAGACTACGAGCAGTACTTC

size: few
D: TRBD1
J: TRBJ1-5
V: TRBV20-1
CDR3: CSARGQVIDQPQHF
DNA: TGCAGTGCTAGGGGACAGGTCATTGATCAGCCCCAGCATTTT

size: .
D: .
J: TRBJ1-1
V: TRBV5-1
CDR3: CASSPGYLAVNTEAFF
DNA: TGCGCCAGCAGCCCCGGTTACTTAGCGGTGAACACTGAAGCTTTCTTT

size: many
D: .
J: TRBJ1-6
V: TRBV7-6
CDR3: CASSLDTNSPLHF
DNA: TGTGCCAGCAGCTTAGATACTAATTCACCCCTCCACTTT

size: many
D: TRBD1
J: TRBJ2-7
V: TRBV7-6
CDR3: CASSPDRGPYEQYF
DNA: TGTGCCAGCAGCCCGGACAGGGGACCCTACGAGCAGTACTTC